This T cell receptor (beta chain) was recorded in a study of human T cells and chemical hapten exposure. Turning to the study itself: TCR yields differed between samples (mainly from small differences in pooled library volume). Whole-study results and caveats: Controls had significantly fewer large CDR3 similarity clusters than were formed by expanded TCRs. PT1 expanded TCR counts and patch test score correlated positively.

For the library, individual cDNA molecules each received unique molecular identifiers. TCRdb used MiXCR to reprocess the RACE reads, holding one entry per CDR3 protein. The sample has approximately 71,000 distinct CDR3 sequences, 11% seen once. The CDR3 is 12 residues long. Trimming shortened V by 6 bases and J by 0 bases, and 4 bases separated the two germline ends. CDR1 is MNHEY and CDR2 is SVGEGT in the germline V gene. This clonotype was seen only a few times. The antigen is undetermined. Described time point: patch test 3, about 24 weeks after DPC sensitization. This sample's treatment: therapeutic diphenylcyclopropenone sensitization with weekly scalp DPC.

The chain employs TRBV6-2 or TRBV6-3 and TRBJ2-3; unclear D gene. This specimen was whole blood, taken in connection with sensitization to the hapten diphenylcyclopropenone (DPC). The origin of this receptor is a woman aged 45 to 65 with alopecia areata. Some clones in this sample may be carry-over from other donors' samples. CDR3 DNA sequence: TGTGCCAGCAGGTCCAGCACAGATACGCAGTATTTT. Protein sequence: CASRSSTDTQYF.